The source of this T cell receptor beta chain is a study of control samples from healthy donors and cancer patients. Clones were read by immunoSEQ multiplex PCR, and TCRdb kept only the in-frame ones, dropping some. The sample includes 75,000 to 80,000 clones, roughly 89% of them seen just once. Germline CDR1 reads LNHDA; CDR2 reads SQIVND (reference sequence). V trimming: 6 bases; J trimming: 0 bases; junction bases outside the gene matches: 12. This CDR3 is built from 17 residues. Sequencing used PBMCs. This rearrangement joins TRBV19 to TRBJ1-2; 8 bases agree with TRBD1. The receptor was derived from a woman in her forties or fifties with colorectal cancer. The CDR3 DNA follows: TGTGCCAGTAGCCCCCAAGGGACAGGTACAACTAACTATGGCTACACCTTC. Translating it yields CASSPQGTGTTNYGYTF.